These T cell receptor beta chains were read from a single sample in a study of beta chain features in type 1 diabetes. Generated by immunoSEQ multiplex PCR, the TCRdb table keeps only in-frame clones and is missing some. In the table there are hundreds of thousands of clones, over 10% of which are singletons. Sequences were obtained from naive CD4+ T cells from blood. The receptors stem from a young woman in good health. The CDR3 runs from the conserved cysteine through the conserved F or W. The order of the fields is CDR3 protein, CDR3 DNA, clone size, V gene, J gene, D gene. D genes are given only for firm matches. For some rows the clone size is stated as once, few or many, or as a class when expanded; others skip it.

CASSSRQGAGTQYF	TGTGCCAGCAGCTCAAGACAGGGGGCTGGTACGCAGTATTTT	NA	TRBV7-3	TRBJ2-3	TRBD1
CATRRGRAIGEQYF	TGTGCCACCCGAAGGGGGAGGGCCATTGGCGAGCAGTACTTC	few	TRBV27	TRBJ2-7	NA
CASSVRVVPMVF	TGTGCCAGCAGTGTCAGGGTTGTCCCCATGGTTTTT	NA	TRBV28	TRBJ1-4	NA
CASRLNRDRKETQYF	TGTGCCAGCAGGCTTAATCGGGACAGAAAAGAGACCCAGTACTTC	few	TRBV5-6	TRBJ2-5	TRBD1
CASSEYRDSRLNEQFF	TGTGCCAGCAGTGAATATCGGGACTCTCGTCTCAATGAGCAGTTCTTC	NA	TRBV25-1	TRBJ2-1	NA
CASTLLSTDTQYF	TGTGCCAGCACCCTACTGAGCACAGATACGCAGTATTTT	NA	TRBV7-2	TRBJ2-3	NA
CSVDAGRRVSETQYF	TGCAGCGTTGACGCGGGTCGAAGGGTTTCAGAGACCCAGTACTTC	NA	TRBV29-1	TRBJ2-5	NA
CASSPPGQGDYGYTF	TGTGCCAGCAGTCCCCCGGGACAGGGGGACTATGGCTACACCTTC	few	TRBV6-5	TRBJ1-2	TRBD1
CASSLAGGFSTDTQYF	TGCGCCAGCAGCTTGGCCGGAGGGTTTAGCACAGATACGCAGTATTTT	NA	TRBV5-1	TRBJ2-3	NA
CASSQALAGGQETQYF	TGCGCCAGCAGCCAAGCTCTAGCGGGGGGCCAAGAGACCCAGTACTTC	few	TRBV4-3	TRBJ2-5	TRBD2
CASSQVHLKDEQFF	TGCGCCAGCAGCCAGGTCCACCTTAAGGATGAGCAGTTCTTC	few	TRBV4-3	TRBJ2-1	NA
CASTLGPGREDTQYF	TGTGCCAGCACCCTGGGCCCGGGAAGGGAAGATACGCAGTATTTT	NA	TRBV5-4	TRBJ2-3	NA
CASSSFVEAGLGGETQYF	TGTGCCAGCAGTTCTTTCGTAGAGGCGGGACTAGGGGGAGAGACCCAGTACTTC	NA	TRBV2	TRBJ2-5	TRBD2
CASASGGVGEKLFF	TGCGCCAGCGCCTCAGGGGGCGTCGGTGAAAAACTGTTTTTT	NA	TRBV4-1	TRBJ1-4	TRBD1
CAWRGSGANVLTF	TGTGCCTGGAGGGGCTCTGGGGCCAACGTCCTGACTTTC	NA	TRBV30	TRBJ2-6	NA
CARSGGVDFTSYNEQFF	TGTGCCCGCAGCGGCGGTGTGGACTTCACTTCCTACAATGAGCAGTTCTTC	NA	TRBV9	TRBJ2-1	NA
CASSVGGRLTDTQYF	TGTGCCAGCAGCGTCGGCGGGAGATTGACAGATACGCAGTATTTT	NA	TRBV9	TRBJ2-3	TRBD2
CASSPSRVSGGNEQFF	TGTGCCAGCAGCCCCTCGAGGGTGTCAGGGGGCAATGAGCAGTTCTTC	few	TRBV7-2	TRBJ2-1	TRBD1
CASSLDPTYEQYF	TGTGCCAGCAGCTTGGATCCAACCTACGAGCAGTACTTC	NA	TRBV5-4	TRBJ2-7	NA
CASSYSSGGNQPQHF	TGTGCCAGCAGTTACTCGTCAGGGGGCAATCAGCCCCAGCATTTT	NA	TRBV6-6	TRBJ1-5	NA
CASSQSLAANEQFF	TGTGCTAGCAGCCAGAGCTTAGCGGCCAATGAGCAGTTCTTC	NA	TRBV7-7	TRBJ2-1	NA
CASSSHGTGNQPQHF	TGTGCCAGCAGCTCCCACGGGACAGGTAATCAGCCCCAGCATTTT	NA	TRBV7-9	TRBJ1-5	TRBD1
CASSQGRTTISYEQYF	TGCGCCAGCAGCCAAGGACGGACTACTATTTCCTACGAGCAGTACTTC	once	TRBV4-1	TRBJ2-7	NA
CASSPSGGEQYF	TGTGCCAGCTCACCCTCTGGGGGGGAGCAGTACTTC	few	TRBV18	TRBJ2-7	NA
CASTRQTTNEKLFF	TGTGCCAGCACTCGACAGACGACTAATGAAAAACTGTTTTTT	NA	TRBV21-1	TRBJ1-4	NA
CASRVSGANVLTF	TGTGCCAGTAGGGTCTCTGGGGCCAACGTCCTGACTTTC	NA	TRBV19	TRBJ2-6	NA
CAWSKGLAGGPETQYF	TGTGCCTGGAGTAAGGGGCTAGCGGGAGGGCCGGAGACCCAGTACTTC	NA	TRBV30	TRBJ2-5	TRBD2
CASRLGEQFF	TGTGCCAGCAGACTCGGTGAGCAGTTCTTC	few	TRBV2	TRBJ2-1	NA
CASSPTQGSEQYF	TGTGCCAGCAGTCCAACACAGGGGAGTGAGCAGTACTTC	few	TRBV27	TRBJ2-7	TRBD1
CASSSANSPLHF	TGTGCCAGCAGTTCGGCGAATTCACCCCTCCACTTT	NA	TRBV27	TRBJ1-6	NA
CACGGRQGGYTF	TGTGCCTGCGGGGGCCGACAGGGTGGCTACACCTTC	NA	TRBV10-3	TRBJ1-2	TRBD1
CASSPDQETQYF	TGTGCCAGCTCACCCGATCAAGAGACCCAGTACTTC	NA	TRBV18	TRBJ2-5	NA
CAWSAGYNSNQPQHF	TGTGCCTGGAGTGCTGGTTACAATAGCAATCAGCCCCAGCATTTT	NA	TRBV30	TRBJ1-5	NA
CASSLGGSAGEQFF	TGTGCCAGCAGCTTAGGCGGGAGTGCCGGTGAGCAGTTCTTC	few	TRBV7-9	TRBJ2-1	TRBD2
CASSLALIDGPGRNIQYF	TGTGCCAGCAGCTTAGCGCTAATAGACGGCCCGGGGCGAAACATTCAGTACTTC	few	TRBV7-2	TRBJ2-4	NA
CASSQESTLAGNTDTQYF	TGCGCCAGCAGCCAAGAAAGCACTTTAGCGGGGAACACAGATACGCAGTATTTT	NA	TRBV4-1	TRBJ2-3	TRBD2
CASRVRTGGPGTQYF	TGTGCCAGCCGTGTCCGGACAGGGGGCCCAGGGACCCAGTACTTC	few	TRBV25-1	TRBJ2-5	TRBD1
CASSQRDRSETQYF	TGTGCCAGCTCACAACGGGACAGGTCAGAGACCCAGTACTTC	NA	TRBV18	TRBJ2-5	TRBD1
CASSVEGTGLAKNIQYF	TGTGCCAGCAGCGTGGAGGGTACAGGGCTTGCCAAAAACATTCAGTACTTC	NA	TRBV9	TRBJ2-4	NA
CASSLVSVEAFF	TGTGCCAGCAGCTTGGTGAGCGTAGAAGCTTTCTTT	NA	TRBV7-2	TRBJ1-1	NA
CAWSVSYGYTF	TGTGCCTGGAGTGTAAGCTATGGCTACACCTTC	many	TRBV30	TRBJ1-2	NA
CASSVGGSGTYEQYF	TGTGCCAGCAGCGTAGGTGGTAGCGGTACCTACGAGCAGTACTTC	NA	TRBV9	TRBJ2-7	NA
CASSDRGLQPQHF	TGTGCCAGTAGCGACAGGGGGCTCCAGCCCCAGCATTTT	NA	TRBV19	TRBJ1-5	TRBD1
CASSLTRTSGREGDTQYF	TGCGCCAGCAGCCTCACTCGGACTAGCGGGAGGGAAGGAGATACGCAGTATTTT	NA	TRBV5-1	TRBJ2-3	TRBD2
CSVDSGLSDTQYF	TGCAGCGTTGATTCAGGGCTCTCAGATACGCAGTATTTT	few	TRBV29-1	TRBJ2-3	NA